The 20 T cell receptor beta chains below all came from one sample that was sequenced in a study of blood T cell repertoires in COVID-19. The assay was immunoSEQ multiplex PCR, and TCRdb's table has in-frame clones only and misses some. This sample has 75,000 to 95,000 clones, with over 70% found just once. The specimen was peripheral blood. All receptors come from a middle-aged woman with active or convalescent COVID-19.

The CDR3 DNA reads TGTGCCATCAGTGAGTCACCGGGACAGGGTCAATACAGCTCCTACGAGCAGTACTTC. The encoded protein is CAISESPGQGQYSSYEQYF. V and J are TRBV10-3 and TRBJ2-7; 9 bases map to TRBD1. With 0 bases clipped from V and 0 bases from J, the junction kept 12 bases outside the gene matches. Germline CDR1 reads ENHRY; CDR2 reads SYGVKD. CDR3 length equals 19 residues.

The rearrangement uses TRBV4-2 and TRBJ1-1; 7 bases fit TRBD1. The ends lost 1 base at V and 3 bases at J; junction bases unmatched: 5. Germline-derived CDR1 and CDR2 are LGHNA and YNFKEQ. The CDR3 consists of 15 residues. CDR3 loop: CASSQVSTGDTEAFF. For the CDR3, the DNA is TGTGCCAGCAGCCAAGTTTCCACAGGGGACACTGAAGCTTTCTTT.

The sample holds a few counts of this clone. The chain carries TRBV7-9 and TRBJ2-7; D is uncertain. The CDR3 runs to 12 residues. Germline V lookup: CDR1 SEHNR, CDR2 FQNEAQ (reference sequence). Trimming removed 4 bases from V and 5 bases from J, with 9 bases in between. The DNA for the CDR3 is TGTGCCAGCAGCTGGCAGGCCGACGAGCAGTACTTC. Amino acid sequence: CASSWQADEQYF. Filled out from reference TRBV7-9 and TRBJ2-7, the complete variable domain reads DTGVSQNPRHKITKRGQNVTFRCDPISEHNRLYWYRQTLGQGPEFLTYFQNEAQLEKSRLLSDRFSAERPKGSFSTLEIQRTEQGDSAMYLCASSWQADEQYFGPGTRLTVT.

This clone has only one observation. CDR3 sequence (DNA): TGCGCCAGCAGCCACTTCGGGGCCGGGGAGCTGTTTTTT. It yields the protein CASSHFGAGELFF. This rearrangement joins TRBV4-3 to TRBJ2-2; D is perhaps TRBD2 (5 bases). The V gene lost 3 bases and the J gene lost 6 bases, with 8 bases spanning the gap. The CDR3 covers 13 residues. Germline assignment: CDR1 LGHNA and CDR2 YSLEER.

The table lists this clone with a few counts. This CDR3 is CASSPTSIADTQYF. CDR3 nucleotide sequence: TGTGCCAGCAGCCCCACTAGCATCGCAGATACGCAGTATTTT. The chain is built from TRBV11-2 and TRBJ2-3, with D possibly TRBD2 on 6 matching bases. Germline CDR1 reads SGHAT; CDR2 reads FQNNGV. This CDR3 is 14 amino acids long. Trimming cost V 5 bases and J 4 bases, with 13 bases left between them. Using reference TRBV11-2 and TRBJ2-3 for the parts outside the CDR3, the full variable domain is EAGVAQSPRYKIIEKRQSVAFWCNPISGHATLYWYQQILGQGPKLLIQFQNNGVVDDSQLPKDRFSAERLKGVDSTLKIQPAKLEDSAVYLCASSPTSIADTQYFGPGTRLTVL.

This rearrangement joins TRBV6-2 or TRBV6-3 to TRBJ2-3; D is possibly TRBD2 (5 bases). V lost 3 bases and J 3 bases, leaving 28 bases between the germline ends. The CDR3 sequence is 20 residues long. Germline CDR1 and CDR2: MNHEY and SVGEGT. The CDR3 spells CASSYREDGSLRASTDTQYF. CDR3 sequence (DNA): TGTGCCAGCAGTTATAGGGAAGATGGCTCCCTGAGGGCCTCAACAGATACGCAGTATTTT.

As DNA, the CDR3 is TGTGCCAGCAGTCGACAGTCCTACACCGGGGAGCTGTTTTTT. It encodes CASSRQSYTGELFF. The V and J genes are TRBV2 and TRBJ2-2; perhaps TRBD1 as D (5 bases). Germline V CDR1 and CDR2: SNHLY, FYNNEI. Trimming shortened V by 5 bases and J by 3 bases, and 10 bases separated the two germline ends. This CDR3 has 14 residues.

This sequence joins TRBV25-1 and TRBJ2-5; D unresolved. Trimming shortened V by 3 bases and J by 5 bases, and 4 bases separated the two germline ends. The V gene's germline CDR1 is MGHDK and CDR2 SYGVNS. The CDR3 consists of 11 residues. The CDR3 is CASSEYETQYF. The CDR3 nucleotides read TGTGCCAGCAGTGAGTATGAGACCCAGTACTTC.

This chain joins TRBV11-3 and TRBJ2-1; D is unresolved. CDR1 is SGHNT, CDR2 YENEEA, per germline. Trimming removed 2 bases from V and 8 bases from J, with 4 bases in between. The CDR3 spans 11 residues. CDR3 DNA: TGTGCCAGCAGCTTAAGCGATGAGCAGTTCTTC. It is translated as CASSLSDEQFF.

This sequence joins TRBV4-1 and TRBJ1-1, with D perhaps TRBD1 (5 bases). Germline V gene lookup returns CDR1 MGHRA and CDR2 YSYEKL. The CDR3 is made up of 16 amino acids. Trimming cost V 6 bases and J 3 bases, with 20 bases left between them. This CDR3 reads CASSTAGGRGYTEAFF. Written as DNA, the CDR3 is TGCGCCAGCAGTACGGCGGGGGGACGGGGATACACTGAAGCTTTCTTT.

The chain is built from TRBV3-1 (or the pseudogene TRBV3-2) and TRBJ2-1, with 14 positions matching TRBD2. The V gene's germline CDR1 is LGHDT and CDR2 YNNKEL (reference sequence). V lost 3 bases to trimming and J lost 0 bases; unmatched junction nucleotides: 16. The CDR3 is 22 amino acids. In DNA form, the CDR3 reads TGTGCCAGCAGCCACACCTTTCATGGACTAGCGGGGGGCGAGAGCTCCTACAATGAGCAGTTCTTC. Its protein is CASSHTFHGLAGGESSYNEQFF.

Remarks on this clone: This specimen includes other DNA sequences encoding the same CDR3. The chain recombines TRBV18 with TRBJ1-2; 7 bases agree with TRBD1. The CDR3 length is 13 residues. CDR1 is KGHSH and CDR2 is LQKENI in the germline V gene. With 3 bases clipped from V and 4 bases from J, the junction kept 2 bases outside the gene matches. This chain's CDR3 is CASSPGQVYGYTF. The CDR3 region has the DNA TGTGCCAGCTCACCCGGACAGGTCTATGGCTACACCTTC.

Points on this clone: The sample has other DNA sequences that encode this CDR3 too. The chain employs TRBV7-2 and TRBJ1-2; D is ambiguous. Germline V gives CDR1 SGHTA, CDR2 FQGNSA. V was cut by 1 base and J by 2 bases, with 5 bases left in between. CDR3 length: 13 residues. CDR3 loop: CASSLGVNYGYTF. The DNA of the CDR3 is TGTGCCAGCAGCTTAGGAGTGAACTATGGCTACACCTTC. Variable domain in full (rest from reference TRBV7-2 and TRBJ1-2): GAGVSQSPSNKVTEKGKDVELRCDPISGHTALYWYRQSLGQGLEFLIYFQGNSAPDKSGLPSDRFSAERTGGSVSTLTIQRTQQEDSAVYLCASSLGVNYGYTFGSGTRLTVV.

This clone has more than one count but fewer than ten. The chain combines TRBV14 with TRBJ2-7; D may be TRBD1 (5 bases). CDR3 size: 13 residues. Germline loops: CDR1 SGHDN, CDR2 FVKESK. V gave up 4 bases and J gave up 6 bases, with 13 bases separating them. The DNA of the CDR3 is TGTGCCAGCAGCCTAGCATGGGGCGGCGAGCAGTACTTC. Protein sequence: CASSLAWGGEQYF.

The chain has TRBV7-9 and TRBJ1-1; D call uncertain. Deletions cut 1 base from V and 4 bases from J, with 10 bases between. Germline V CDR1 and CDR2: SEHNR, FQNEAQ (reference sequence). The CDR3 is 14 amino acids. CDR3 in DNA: TGTGCCAGCAGCTTAGGGCTTACAGCCACTGAAGCTTTCTTT. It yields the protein CASSLGLTATEAFF.

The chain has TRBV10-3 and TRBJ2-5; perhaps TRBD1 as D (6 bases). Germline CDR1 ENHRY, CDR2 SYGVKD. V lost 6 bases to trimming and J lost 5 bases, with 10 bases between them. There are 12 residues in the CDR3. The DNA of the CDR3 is TGTGCCATCAGCACAGGGCGGGAGACCCAGTACTTC. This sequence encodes CAISTGRETQYF.

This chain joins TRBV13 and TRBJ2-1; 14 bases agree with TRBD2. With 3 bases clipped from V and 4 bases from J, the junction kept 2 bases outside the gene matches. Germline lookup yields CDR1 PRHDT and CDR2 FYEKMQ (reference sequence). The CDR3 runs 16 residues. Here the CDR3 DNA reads TGTGCCAGCAGCTTCGGGACTAGCGGGAGTTACAATGAGCAGTTCTTC. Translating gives CASSFGTSGSYNEQFF.

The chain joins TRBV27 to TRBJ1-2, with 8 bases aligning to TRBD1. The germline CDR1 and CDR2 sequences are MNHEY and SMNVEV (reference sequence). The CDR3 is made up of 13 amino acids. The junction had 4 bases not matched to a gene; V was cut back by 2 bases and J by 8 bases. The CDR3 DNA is TGTGCCAGCAGTTTAAATGGACAGGGAGGCTACACCTTC. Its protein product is CASSLNGQGGYTF.

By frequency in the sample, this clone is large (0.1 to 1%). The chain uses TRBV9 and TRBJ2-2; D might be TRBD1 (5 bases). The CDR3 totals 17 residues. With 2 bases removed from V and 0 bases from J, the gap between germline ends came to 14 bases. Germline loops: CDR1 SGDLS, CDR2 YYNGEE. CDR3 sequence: CASSVRSETANTGELFF. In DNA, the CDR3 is TGTGCCAGCAGCGTCCGCTCCGAGACAGCGAACACCGGGGAGCTGTTTTTT.

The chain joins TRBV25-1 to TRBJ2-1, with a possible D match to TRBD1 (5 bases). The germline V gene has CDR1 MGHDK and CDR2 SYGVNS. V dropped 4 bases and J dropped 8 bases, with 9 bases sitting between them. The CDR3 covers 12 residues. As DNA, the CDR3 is TGTGCCAGCAGTGGTCAGGGCTATGAGCAGTTCTTC. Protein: CASSGQGYEQFF.